These T cell receptor beta chains were read from a single sample in a study of control samples from healthy donors and cancer patients. Profiling relied on immunoSEQ multiplex PCR, and the TCRdb table lists in-frame clones only, not all of them. The table records fewer than 200,000 clones, 80% to 95% of them present only once. Sequencing input: blood. These receptors were obtained from a woman aged 60 to 75 in good health. Both conserved end residues are part of each CDR3. D genes are given only for firm matches. Rows give clone size only sometimes, using once, few, many, or a class for an expanded clone.

D gene	V gene	clone size	J gene	CDR3 DNA	CDR3 protein
.	TRBV5-1	.	TRBJ2-3	TGCGCCAGCAGCTTGGATGGGGCAGGTAGCACAGATACGCAGTATTTT	CASSLDGAGSTDTQYF
.	TRBV30	.	TRBJ1-1	TGTGCCTGGAGCTCGGGGGACGGCACTGAAGCTTTCTTT	CAWSSGDGTEAFF
TRBD1	TRBV5-4	.	TRBJ1-1	TGTGCCAGCAGCTGGGGGGACAGTTTGAACACTGAAGCTTTCTTT	CASSWGDSLNTEAFF
.	TRBV29-1	few	TRBJ2-7	TGCAGCGTTAACAGGGTGGGGGAGCAGTACTTC	CSVNRVGEQYF
TRBD1	TRBV3-1/TRBV3-2	once	TRBJ2-3	TGTGCCAGCACGGGACAGTCAGATACGCAGTATTTT	CASTGQSDTQYF
.	TRBV7-7	.	TRBJ1-4	TGTGCCAGCAGCTCCACCGACAGAGCCTACCCTGCAACTAATGAAAAACTGTTTTTT	CASSSTDRAYPATNEKLFF
.	TRBV19	.	TRBJ2-7	TGTGCCAGTAGTATAGATTCCATCAAGACCGGTTTCTACGAGCAGTACTTC	CASSIDSIKTGFYEQYF
TRBD1	TRBV5-5	.	TRBJ1-5	TGTGCCAGCAGCTCGGGAGACAGGGGCCCCTACTGGGGCAATCAGCCCCAGCATTTT	CASSSGDRGPYWGNQPQHF
.	TRBV2	.	TRBJ1-4	TGTGCCGACAGTCCGGGGGTGGGCGGTAAACTGTTTTTT	CADSPGVGGKLFF
.	TRBV30	.	TRBJ2-3	TGTGCCTGGAGTGTACGCCGACCCACCGATACGCAGTATTTT	CAWSVRRPTDTQYF
TRBD1	TRBV5-6	.	TRBJ2-1	TGTGCCTCCCAGCCCGGGGACAGACCCTACAATGAGCAGTTCTTC	CASQPGDRPYNEQFF
TRBD2	TRBV7-9	few	TRBJ2-5	TGTGCCAGCAGCTTAATTAGCGGGGGGGCAAAAGAGACCCAGTACTTC	CASSLISGGAKETQYF
TRBD1	TRBV12-3/TRBV12-4	.	TRBJ1-1	TGTGCCAGCTGCAGGGGGCCAACTGAAGCTTTCTTT	CASCRGPTEAFF
TRBD1	TRBV9	.	TRBJ1-1	TGTGCCAGCAGCGTAGACCGACAGGGATTGGGGAACACTGAAGCTTTCTTT	CASSVDRQGLGNTEAFF
.	TRBV20-1	.	TRBJ1-1	TGCAGTGCTAGTTCCGGGGGGGGCCATACTGAAGCTTTCTTT	CSASSGGGHTEAFF
TRBD1	TRBV7-9	.	TRBJ2-3	TGTGCCAGCAGCCTCCCTATCGGGACAGAGATTAGCACAGATACGCAGTATTTT	CASSLPIGTEISTDTQYF
.	TRBV7-9	.	TRBJ2-1	TGTGCCAGCAGCTTGGGACGGACAGTGTACAATGAGCAGTTCTTC	CASSLGRTVYNEQFF
.	TRBV5-1	.	TRBJ1-6	TGCGCCAGCAGCTTGGAGACGTCCCAGACTTCACCCCTCCACTTT	CASSLETSQTSPLHF
TRBD2	TRBV6-2/TRBV6-3	.	TRBJ2-4	TGTGCCAGCAGCCCCCCCACTAGCGAGGGCAACATTCAGTACTTC	CASSPPTSEGNIQYF
.	TRBV5-1	.	TRBJ2-2	TGCGCCAGCAGCTTGGATACGGGGAACACCGGGGAGCTGTTTTTT	CASSLDTGNTGELFF
.	TRBV5-1	.	TRBJ1-4	TGCGCCAGCAGACCCTTTGGGAACCGACCTGGGGAACTGTTTTTT	CASRPFGNRPGELFF
.	TRBV6-5	once	TRBJ1-5	TGTGCCAGCGAGGACTTCAATCAGCCCCAGCATTTT	CASEDFNQPQHF
TRBD2	TRBV11-2	.	TRBJ2-1	TGTGCCAGCAGCTTAGACTCGAGCGGGGTGGGGCGGGATGAGCAGTTCTTC	CASSLDSSGVGRDEQFF
.	TRBV12-3/TRBV12-4	.	TRBJ1-1	TGTGCCAGCAGTTTAGGAATTGGGGCTGAAGCTTTCTTT	CASSLGIGAEAFF
TRBD2	TRBV4-3	.	TRBJ2-3	TGCGCCAGCAGCCAAGATGAAGCGGGGGGTAAAGATACGCAGTATTTT	CASSQDEAGGKDTQYF
.	TRBV6-5	.	TRBJ1-1	TGTGCCAGCAGGGGTGGCCAGGCAGGGGACACTGAAGCTTTCTTT	CASRGGQAGDTEAFF
.	TRBV11-2	once	TRBJ1-3	TGTGCCAGCAGCTTAAGGTCCGCCGGCGCCACTGGAAACACCATATATTTT	CASSLRSAGATGNTIYF
.	TRBV16	.	TRBJ2-6	TGTGCCAGCAGCCAATCACGGGCTGCTGGGGCCAACGTCCTGACTTTC	CASSQSRAAGANVLTF
TRBD2	TRBV10-3	.	TRBJ2-3	TGTGCCATCAGTGCCACCCGGACTAGCGGGGGCACAGATACGCAGTATTTT	CAISATRTSGGTDTQYF